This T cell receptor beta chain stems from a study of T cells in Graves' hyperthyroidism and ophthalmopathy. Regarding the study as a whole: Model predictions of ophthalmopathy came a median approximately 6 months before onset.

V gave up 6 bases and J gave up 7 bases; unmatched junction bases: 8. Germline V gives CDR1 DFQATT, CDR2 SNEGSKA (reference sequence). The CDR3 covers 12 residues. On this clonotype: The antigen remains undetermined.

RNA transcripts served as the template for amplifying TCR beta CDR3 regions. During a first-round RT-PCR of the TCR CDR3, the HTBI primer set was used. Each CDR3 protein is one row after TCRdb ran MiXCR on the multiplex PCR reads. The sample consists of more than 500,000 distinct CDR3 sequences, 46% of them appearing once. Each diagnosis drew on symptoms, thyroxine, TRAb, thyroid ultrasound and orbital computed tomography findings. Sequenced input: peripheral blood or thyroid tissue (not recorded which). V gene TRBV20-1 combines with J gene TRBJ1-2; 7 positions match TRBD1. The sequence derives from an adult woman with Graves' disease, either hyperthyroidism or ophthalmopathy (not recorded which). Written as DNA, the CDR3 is TGCAGTGCCCGACAGGGAAGCTCTGGCTACACCTTC. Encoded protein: CSARQGSSGYTF.